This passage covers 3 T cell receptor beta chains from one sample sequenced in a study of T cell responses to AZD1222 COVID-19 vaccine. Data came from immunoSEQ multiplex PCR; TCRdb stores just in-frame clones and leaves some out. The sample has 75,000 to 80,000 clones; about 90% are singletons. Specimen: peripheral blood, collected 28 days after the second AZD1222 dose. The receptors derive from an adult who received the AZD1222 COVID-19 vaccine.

The CDR3 DNA follows: TGTGCCAGCAGCTTGGACAGCATGGGGGCCCAGCATTTT. Amino acid sequence: CASSLDSMGAQHF. The chain has TRBV5-4 and TRBJ1-5; a possible D gene is TRBD1 (5 bases). CDR1 and CDR2 (germline): SGHNT, YYREEE (reference sequence). There are 13 residues in the CDR3. The V end lost 0 bases, the J end lost 11 bases, and 12 bases lay between the germline ends.

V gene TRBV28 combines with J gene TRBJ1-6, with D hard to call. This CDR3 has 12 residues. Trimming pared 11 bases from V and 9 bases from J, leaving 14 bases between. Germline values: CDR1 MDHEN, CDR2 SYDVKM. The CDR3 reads CALYSGFSPLHF. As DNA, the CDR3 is TGTGCCCTATATTCGGGGTTTTCACCCCTCCACTTT.

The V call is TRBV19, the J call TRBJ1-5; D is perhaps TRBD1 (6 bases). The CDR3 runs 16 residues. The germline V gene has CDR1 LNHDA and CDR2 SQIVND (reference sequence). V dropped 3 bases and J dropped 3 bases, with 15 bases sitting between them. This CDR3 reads CASSIPGQGFNQPQHF. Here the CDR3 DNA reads TGTGCCAGTAGTATTCCGGGACAAGGCTTCAATCAGCCCCAGCATTTT.